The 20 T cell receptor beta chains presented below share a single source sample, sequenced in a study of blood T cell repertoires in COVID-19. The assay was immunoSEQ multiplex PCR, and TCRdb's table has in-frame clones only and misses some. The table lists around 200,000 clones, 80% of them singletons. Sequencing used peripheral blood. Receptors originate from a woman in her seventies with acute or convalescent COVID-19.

The CDR3 spells CASSLASPDTQYF. The CDR3 nucleotides read TGTGCCAGCAGTTTAGCTAGCCCAGATACGCAGTATTTT. The chain combines TRBV28 with TRBJ2-3; D is possibly TRBD2 (5 bases). CDR3 length: 13 residues. V was cut by 2 bases and J by 4 bases, with 7 bases left in between. CDR1 and CDR2 (germline): MDHEN, SYDVKM.

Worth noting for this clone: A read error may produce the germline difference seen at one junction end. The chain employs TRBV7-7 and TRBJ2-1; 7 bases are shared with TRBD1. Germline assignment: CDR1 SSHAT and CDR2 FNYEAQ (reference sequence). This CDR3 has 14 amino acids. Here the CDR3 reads CASSLGSDRDEQFF. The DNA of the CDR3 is TGTGCTAGCAGCTTAGGGAGCGACAGGGATGAGCAGTTCTTC.

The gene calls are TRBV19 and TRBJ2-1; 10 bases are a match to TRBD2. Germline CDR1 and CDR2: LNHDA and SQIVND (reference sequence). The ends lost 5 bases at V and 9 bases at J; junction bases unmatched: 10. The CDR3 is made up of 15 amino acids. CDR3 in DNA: TGTGCCAGTAGTCCCGGGCTAGCGGGAGTCCTTGAGCAGTTCTTC. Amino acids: CASSPGLAGVLEQFF.

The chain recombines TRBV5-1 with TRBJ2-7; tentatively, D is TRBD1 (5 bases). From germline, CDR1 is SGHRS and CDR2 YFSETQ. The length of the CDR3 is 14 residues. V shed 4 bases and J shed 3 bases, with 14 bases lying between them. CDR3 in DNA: TGCGCCAGCAGCGCTCGCCTGGGGCACTACGAGCAGTACTTC. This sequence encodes CASSARLGHYEQYF.

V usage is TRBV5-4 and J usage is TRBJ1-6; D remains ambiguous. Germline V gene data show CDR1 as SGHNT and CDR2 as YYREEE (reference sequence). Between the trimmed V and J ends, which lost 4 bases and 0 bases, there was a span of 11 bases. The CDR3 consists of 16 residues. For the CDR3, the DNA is TGTGCCAGCAGCAAGGACGGGAGCTCCTATAATTCACCCCTCCACTTT. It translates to CASSKDGSSYNSPLHF.

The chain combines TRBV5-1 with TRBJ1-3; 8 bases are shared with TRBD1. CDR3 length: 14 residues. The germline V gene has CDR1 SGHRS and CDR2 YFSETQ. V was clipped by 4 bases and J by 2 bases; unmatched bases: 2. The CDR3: CASSQGAPGNTIYF. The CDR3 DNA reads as TGCGCCAGCAGCCAGGGGGCCCCTGGAAACACCATATATTTT. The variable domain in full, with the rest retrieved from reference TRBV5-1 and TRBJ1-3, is KAGVTQTPRYLIKTRGQQVTLSCSPISGHRSVSWYQQTPGQGLQFLFEYFSETQRNKGNFPGRFSGRQFSNSRSEMNVSTLELGDSALYLCASSQGAPGNTIYFGEGSWLTVV.

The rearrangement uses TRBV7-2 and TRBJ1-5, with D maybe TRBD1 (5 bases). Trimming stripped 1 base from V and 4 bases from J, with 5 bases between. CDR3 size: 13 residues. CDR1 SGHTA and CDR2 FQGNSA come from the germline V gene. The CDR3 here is CASSLDRNQPQHF. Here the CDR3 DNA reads TGTGCCAGCAGCTTAGACAGGAATCAGCCCCAGCATTTT.

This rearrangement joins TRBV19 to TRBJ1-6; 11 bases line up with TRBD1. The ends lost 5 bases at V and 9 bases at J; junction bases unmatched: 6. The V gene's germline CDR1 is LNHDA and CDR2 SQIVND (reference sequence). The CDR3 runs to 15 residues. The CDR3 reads CASSLTGTGGSPLHF. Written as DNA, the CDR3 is TGTGCCAGTAGTTTAACCGGGACAGGGGGTTCACCCCTCCACTTT.

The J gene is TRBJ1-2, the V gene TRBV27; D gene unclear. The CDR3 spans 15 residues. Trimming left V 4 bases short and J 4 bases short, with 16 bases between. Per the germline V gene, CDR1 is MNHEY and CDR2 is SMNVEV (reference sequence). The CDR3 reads CASSSPNSPPYGYTF. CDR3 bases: TGTGCCAGCAGTTCCCCAAACTCTCCTCCCTATGGCTACACCTTC.

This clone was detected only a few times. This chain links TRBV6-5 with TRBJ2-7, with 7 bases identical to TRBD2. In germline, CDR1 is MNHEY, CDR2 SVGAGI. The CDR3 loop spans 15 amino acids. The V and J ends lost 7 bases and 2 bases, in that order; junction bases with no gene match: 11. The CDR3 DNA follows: TGTGCCAGCACGGCCGGCGCTAGCGGAGCCTACGAGCAGTACTTC. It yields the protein CASTAGASGAYEQYF.

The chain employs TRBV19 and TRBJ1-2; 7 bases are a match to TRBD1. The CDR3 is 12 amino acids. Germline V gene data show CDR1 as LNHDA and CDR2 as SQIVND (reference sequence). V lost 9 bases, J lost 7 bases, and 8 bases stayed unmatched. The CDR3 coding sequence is TGTGCCAGCTCGGACAGGTTGGGTGGCTACACCTTC. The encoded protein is CASSDRLGGYTF.

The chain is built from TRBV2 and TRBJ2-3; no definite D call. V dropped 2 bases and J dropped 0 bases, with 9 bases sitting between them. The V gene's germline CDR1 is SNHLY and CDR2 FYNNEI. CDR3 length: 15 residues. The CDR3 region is CASSELVASTDTQYF. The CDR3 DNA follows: TGTGCCAGCAGTGAACTGGTGGCTAGCACAGATACGCAGTATTTT.

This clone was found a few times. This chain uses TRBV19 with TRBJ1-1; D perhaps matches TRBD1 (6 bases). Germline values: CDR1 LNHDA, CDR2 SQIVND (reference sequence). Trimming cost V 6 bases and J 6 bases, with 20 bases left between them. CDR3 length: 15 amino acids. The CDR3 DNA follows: TGTGCCAGTAGGAGGGCCGGGGCAGGGGTTTCTGAAGCTTTCTTT. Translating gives CASRRAGAGVSEAFF.

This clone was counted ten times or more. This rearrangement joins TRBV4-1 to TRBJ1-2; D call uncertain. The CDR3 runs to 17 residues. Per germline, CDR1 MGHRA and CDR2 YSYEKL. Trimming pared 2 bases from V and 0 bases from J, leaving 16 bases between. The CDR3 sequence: CASSQTIARISNYGYTF. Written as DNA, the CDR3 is TGCGCCAGCAGCCAAACAATAGCTAGGATTTCTAACTATGGCTACACCTTC.

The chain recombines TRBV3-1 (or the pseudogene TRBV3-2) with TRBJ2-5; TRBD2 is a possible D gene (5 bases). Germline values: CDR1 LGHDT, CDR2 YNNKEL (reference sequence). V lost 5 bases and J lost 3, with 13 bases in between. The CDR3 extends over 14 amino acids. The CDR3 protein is CASSKAAAEETQYF. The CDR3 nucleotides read TGTGCCAGCAGCAAAGCGGCAGCGGAAGAGACCCAGTACTTC.

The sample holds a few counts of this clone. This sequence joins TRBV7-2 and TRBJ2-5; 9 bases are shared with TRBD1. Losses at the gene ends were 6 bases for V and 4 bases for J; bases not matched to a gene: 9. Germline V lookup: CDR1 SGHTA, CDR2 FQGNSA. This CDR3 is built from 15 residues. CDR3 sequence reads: CASRNAGTGIETQYF. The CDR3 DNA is TGTGCCAGCAGGAACGCCGGGACAGGGATAGAGACCCAGTACTTC.

CDR3 bases: TGTGCCAGCAGCTTAAGCCACTCTGGAAACACCATATATTTT. Translated, it gives CASSLSHSGNTIYF. The chain joins TRBV7-2 to TRBJ1-3; D is ambiguous. Germline V CDR1 and CDR2: SGHTA, FQGNSA. The CDR3 extends over 14 amino acids. Trimming took 2 bases from V and 0 from J, leaving 5 bases between them. Supplemented by reference TRBV7-2 and TRBJ1-3, the full variable domain reads GAGVSQSPSNKVTEKGKDVELRCDPISGHTALYWYRQSLGQGLEFLIYFQGNSAPDKSGLPSDRFSAERTGGSVSTLTIQRTQQEDSAVYLCASSLSHSGNTIYFGEGSWLTVV.

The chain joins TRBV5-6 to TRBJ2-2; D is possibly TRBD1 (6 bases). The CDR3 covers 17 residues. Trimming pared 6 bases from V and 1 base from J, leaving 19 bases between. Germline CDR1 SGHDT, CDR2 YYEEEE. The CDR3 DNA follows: TGTGCCAGCAACCACCAGGGGTCAGCGGAGAACACCGGGGAGCTGTTTTTT. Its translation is CASNHQGSAENTGELFF.

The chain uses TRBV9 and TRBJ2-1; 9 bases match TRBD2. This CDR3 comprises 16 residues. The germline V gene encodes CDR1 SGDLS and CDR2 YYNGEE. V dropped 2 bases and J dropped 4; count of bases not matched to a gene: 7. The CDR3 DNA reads TGTGCCAGCAGCGTTATAGCGGGAGTGGGTTACAATGAGCAGTTCTTC. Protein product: CASSVIAGVGYNEQFF.

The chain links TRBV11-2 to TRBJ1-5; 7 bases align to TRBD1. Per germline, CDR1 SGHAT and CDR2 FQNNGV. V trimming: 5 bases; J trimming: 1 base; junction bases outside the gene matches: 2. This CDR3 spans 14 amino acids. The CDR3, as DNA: TGTGCCAGCAGCCGACAGGGAAGCAATCAGCCCCAGCATTTT. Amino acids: CASSRQGSNQPQHF.